This T cell receptor beta chain was recorded in a study of prognosis after radiotherapy for stage I lung cancer. Study results and caveats: There was a fall in unique TCR clone counts after stereotactic body radiation therapy, median 10,088 versus 6,861. The way patients used TRBV and TRBJ genes reportedly differed depending on whether they had metastases.

Peripheral blood was collected in volumes of around 6 milliliters at each of two time points. About this clonotype: Its specificity is unknown.

Multiplex PCR in two rounds served to amplify TCR beta CDR3 from genomic DNA. Gene-specific TRBV and TRBJ primers were used in PCR round one. The second PCR round used universal primers. TCRdb reprocessed the multiplex PCR reads via MiXCR and lists one record per CDR3 protein. The sample has over 14,000 distinct CDR3 sequences, approximately 33% seen once. Per the germline V gene, CDR1 is SGHTA and CDR2 is FQGNSA. The CDR3 sequence is 15 residues long. Between the trimmed V and J ends, which lost 6 bases and 4 bases, there was a span of 16 bases. Sequenced material: PBMCs, taken before or after stereotactic body radiation therapy (not recorded which). The gene calls are TRBV7-2 and TRBJ1-5; no definite D call. This receptor was obtained from a donor over 45 with non-small cell lung cancer. CDR3 region: CASRINDYKNQPQHF. In DNA, the CDR3 is TGTGCCAGCAGAATTAACGATTATAAAAATCAGCCCCAGCATTTT.